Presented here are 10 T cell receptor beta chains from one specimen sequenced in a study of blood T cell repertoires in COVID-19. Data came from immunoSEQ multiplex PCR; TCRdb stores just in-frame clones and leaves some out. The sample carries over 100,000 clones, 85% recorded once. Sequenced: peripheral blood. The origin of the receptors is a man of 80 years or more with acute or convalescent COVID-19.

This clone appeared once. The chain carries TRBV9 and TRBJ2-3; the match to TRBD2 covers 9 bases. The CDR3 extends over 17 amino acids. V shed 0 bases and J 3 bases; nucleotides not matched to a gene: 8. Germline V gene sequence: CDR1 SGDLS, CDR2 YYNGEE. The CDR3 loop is CASSVETSGSGTDTQYF. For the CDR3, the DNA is TGTGCCAGCAGCGTAGAGACTAGCGGAAGCGGGACAGATACGCAGTATTTT.

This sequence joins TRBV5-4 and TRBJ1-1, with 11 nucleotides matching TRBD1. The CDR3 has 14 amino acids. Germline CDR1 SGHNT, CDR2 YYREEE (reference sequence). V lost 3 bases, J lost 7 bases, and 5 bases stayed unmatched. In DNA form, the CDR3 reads TGTGCCAGCAGCTCCGGGACAGGGGGATTTGAAGCTTTCTTT. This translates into CASSSGTGGFEAFF.

CDR3 region: CASIEEAWEQYF. The DNA for the CDR3 is TGTGCCAGCATCGAGGAAGCGTGGGAGCAGTACTTC. The chain employs TRBV12-3 or TRBV12-4 and TRBJ2-7, with D hard to call. The CDR3 extends over 12 amino acids. The V and J ends lost 7 bases and 7 bases respectively, with 14 bases between them.

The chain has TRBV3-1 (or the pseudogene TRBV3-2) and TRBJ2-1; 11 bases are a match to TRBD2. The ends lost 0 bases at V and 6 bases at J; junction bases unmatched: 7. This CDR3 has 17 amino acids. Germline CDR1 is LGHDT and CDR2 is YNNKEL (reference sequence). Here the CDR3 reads CASSQDQATSGTNEQFF. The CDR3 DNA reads TGTGCCAGCAGCCAAGATCAGGCGACTAGCGGGACCAATGAGCAGTTCTTC.

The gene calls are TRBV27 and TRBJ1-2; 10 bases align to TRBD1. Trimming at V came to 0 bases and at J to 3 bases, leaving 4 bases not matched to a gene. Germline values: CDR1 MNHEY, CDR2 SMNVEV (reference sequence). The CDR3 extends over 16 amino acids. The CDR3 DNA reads TGTGCCAGCAGTTTATCCGGGACAGGGGTCTACTATGGCTACACCTTC. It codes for CASSLSGTGVYYGYTF.

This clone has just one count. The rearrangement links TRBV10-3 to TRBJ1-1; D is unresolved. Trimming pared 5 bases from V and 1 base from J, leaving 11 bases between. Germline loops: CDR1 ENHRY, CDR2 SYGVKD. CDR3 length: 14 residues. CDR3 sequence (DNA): TGTGCCATCAGTTTCACGGGGAAGAACACTGAAGCTTTCTTT. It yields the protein CAISFTGKNTEAFF.

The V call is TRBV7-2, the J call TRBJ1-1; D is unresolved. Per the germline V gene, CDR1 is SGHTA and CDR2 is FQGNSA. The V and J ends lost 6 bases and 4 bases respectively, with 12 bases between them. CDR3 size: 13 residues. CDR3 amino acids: CASRAGVATEAFF. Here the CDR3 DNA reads TGTGCCAGCAGGGCCGGGGTGGCCACTGAAGCTTTCTTT.

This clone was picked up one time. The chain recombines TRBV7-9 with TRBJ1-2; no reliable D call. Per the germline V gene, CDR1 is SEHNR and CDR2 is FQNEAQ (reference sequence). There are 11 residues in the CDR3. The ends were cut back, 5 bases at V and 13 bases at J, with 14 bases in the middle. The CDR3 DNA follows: TGTGCCAGCAGCCCTGACGACTCTCGCACCTTC. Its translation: CASSPDDSRTF.

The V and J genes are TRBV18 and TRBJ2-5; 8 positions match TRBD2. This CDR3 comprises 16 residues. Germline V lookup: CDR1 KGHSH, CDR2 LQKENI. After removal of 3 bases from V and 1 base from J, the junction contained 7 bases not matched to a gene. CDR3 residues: CASSPTRGALQETQYF. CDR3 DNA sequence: TGTGCCAGCTCACCTACGCGGGGGGCCCTCCAAGAGACCCAGTACTTC.

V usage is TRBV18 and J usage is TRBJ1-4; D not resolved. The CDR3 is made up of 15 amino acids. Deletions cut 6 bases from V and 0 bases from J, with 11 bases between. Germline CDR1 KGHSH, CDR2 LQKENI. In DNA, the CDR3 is TGTGCCAGCTCCGCCGGGTCCTCAACTAATGAAAAACTGTTTTTT. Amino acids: CASSAGSSTNEKLFF.